The present entry profiles one TCR beta chain with its context. There is no known antigen for this receptor. No base-level quality is on record; no much larger clone is a single base apart. V is pared back by 2 bases and J by 3 bases, with 11 bases lying between the germline termini. Taken from the germline V gene, the CDR1 and CDR2 loops are SGHRS and YFSETQ. Inclusive of the bounding cysteine and phenylalanine, the CDR3 is 14 residues long. The entry retains the CDR3 DNA only, 42 bases that are in frame from base 1. This sample was taken from a study of cytotoxic CD8 clonotypes in ibrutinib-treated CLL (dated by TCRdb to 2020 to 2022). Broadly, across the study: The cohort was composed of approximately 11 relapsed/refractory and fewer than 16 treatment-naive patients; IGHV unmutated status was identified in around 17 patients. Partial responses were observed in some 24 patients and complete responses in 2; after a median follow-up of around 64 months, remission was maintained in 15 or so patients and progression was observed in roughly twelve. Response samples were taken after a median of around 13 months on treatment, ranging from 6 to 36 months. An average of 255,043 productive templates and 94,082 productive rearrangements was obtained per sample. Of the 90 or so participants in the trial, about two dozen had longitudinal samples available. Cryopreserved peripheral blood mononuclear cells were collected at three points: before therapy, at response, and at either sustained remission or disease progression. All remission and progressive disease samples were collected while patients were still receiving ibrutinib.

The sample's time point, from its label and the paper: 12 to 13 months on ibrutinib. Approximately 2 micrograms of genomic DNA were extracted from cryopreserved PBMCs for TCR beta library preparation. High-throughput TCR beta sequencing was performed on longitudinal blood samples from CLL patients receiving ibrutinib monotherapy. The patients were enrolled in a single-center, open-label phase 2 trial of ibrutinib monotherapy. The study at large found these results: Clonality increased at ibrutinib response, stayed stable in sustained remission, and fell back toward baseline at progression. At baseline, clonality was higher than in age-matched healthy donors and showed a strong correlation with circulating CD8+ T-cell counts. Sampling times were not matched between patients in sustained remission and patients whose disease was progressing, and lymph node repertoires were not examined. Public clonotypes were found to be uncommon and were observed to contract or remain stable during treatment; the increase in clonality was shown to reflect expansion of private clonotypes at ibrutinib response.

Each clonotype received, on average, about 10x coverage in deep resolution sequencing performed on a MiSeq, where the target depth lay between 1 in 1 million and 1 in 200,000 T cells. The immunoSEQ hsTCRB Kit was used to generate the TCR beta libraries. The published analysis was carried out like this. ImmunoSEQ Data Assistant and ImmunoSEQ Analyzer were used for data analysis, and V, D and J genes were assigned according to IMGT definitions. Clonality was computed as one minus normalized Shannon entropy of productive rearrangement frequencies, ranging from 0 to 1. Only overrepresented clonotypes making up at least 0.05% of each patient's repertoire were included in the public clonotype analysis. About a dozen age-matched healthy donor repertoires from immuneACCESS served as clonality controls. Drawn from immuneACCESS, this table holds only the in-frame rearrangements with V and J called that TCRdb kept. Clones are partly lost; checked studies trace under half to an unresolved V gene and leave the rest unexplained. Clonal size and the V and J genes are those of that table, whereas D and trimming came from the DNA. In all, the sample holds some 150,000 clones, and 70% to 85% of those were seen once. 25% to 35% of the sample goes to the ten largest clones.

This receptor was identified in a human donor with chronic lymphocytic leukemia. The sequence joins TRBV5-1 to TRBJ1-1; the D gene is unclear. The source was PBMCs, collected after 12 months of ibrutinib treatment. The bases read TGCGCCAGCAGCTTTTTGGGCGGCCACACTGAAGCTTTCTTT. It translates as CASSFLGGHTEAFF.